This passage covers 5 T cell receptor beta chains from one sample sequenced in a study of Graves' ophthalmopathy and Graves' hyperthyroidism. The sequenced template was RNA, covering the TCR beta CDR3 region. In the first round, RT-PCR was carried out with HTBI primers, and a multiplex PCR formed the second round. TCRdb reprocessed the multiplex PCR reads via MiXCR and lists one record per CDR3 protein. The sample contains some 240,000 distinct CDR3 sequences, approximately 42% of which appear only once. Sequencing used peripheral blood. The source is an adult man with Graves' ophthalmopathy.

This chain connects TRBV29-1 to TRBJ1-2; D may be TRBD1 (5 bases). V was cut by 3 bases and J by 8 bases, with 16 bases left in between. This CDR3 spans 13 amino acids. CDR1 and CDR2 from the germline V gene are SQVTM and ANQGSEA. CDR3 coding DNA: TGCAGCGTTGATCAGTCGGGGGGTCAGGGCTACACCTTC. Its translation: CSVDQSGGQGYTF.

V and J are TRBV29-1 and TRBJ1-2, with unresolved D. CDR1 and CDR2 (germline): SQVTM, ANQGSEA. Trimming removed 4 bases at V and 4 bases at J, with 10 bases between. CDR3 length equals 12 residues. The CDR3 sequence is CSVVPQAYGYTF. The CDR3 DNA reads as TGCAGCGTTGTACCCCAGGCCTATGGCTACACCTTC.

This clonotype was seen only a few times. J is TRBJ1-2 and V is TRBV28; D is unclear. CDR1 is MDHEN, CDR2 SYDVKM, per germline. This CDR3 region has 11 residues. V was cut by 4 bases and J by 8 bases, with 8 bases left in between. The CDR3 region is CASSSGTGYTF. For the CDR3, the DNA is TGTGCCAGCAGTTCCGGAACCGGCTACACCTTC.

J is TRBJ2-2 and V is TRBV7-3; D remains unclear. Trimming removed 4 bases from V and 7 bases from J, with 7 bases in between. CDR1 is SGHTA and CDR2 is FQGTGA in the germline V gene. The CDR3 runs to 12 residues. The CDR3 DNA is TGTGCCAGCAGCTCGCCAGGCGGGGAGCTGTTTTTT. This translates into CASSSPGGELFF.

J is TRBJ1-3 and V is TRBV12-3 or TRBV12-4; D gene uncertain. The CDR3 loop spans 12 amino acids. The ends were cut back, 7 bases at V and 5 bases at J, with 9 bases in the middle. The CDR3 coding sequence is TGTGCCAGCACCACAGACAGAAACACCATATATTTT. Translated, it gives CASTTDRNTIYF.